A single T cell receptor (beta chain) is shown here with its context. Its antigen is currently unknown. It was cDNA, reverse transcribed from extracted RNA, that served as the sequencing template. Sequenced by immunoSEQ multiplex PCR; TCRdb stores in-frame clones only, minus some. The profile shows over 90,000 clones, under 90% of them singletons. Treatment noted: oral pan-JAK inhibitor, 5-10 mg twice daily. This record comes from a study of CD8+ T cells in alopecia areata. Overall study: Tofacitinib therapy took 6 to 18 months; 6 months off drug came after.

V lost 7 bases to trimming and J lost 2 bases, with 15 bases between them. Germline V lookup: CDR1 KGHSH, CDR2 LQKENI. This CDR3 is built from 14 residues. Notes on the study in general: Scalp clonality and expanded CD8+ clones among the top 100 showed significant decreases with tofacitinib.

V usage is TRBV18 and J usage is TRBJ2-7; D assignment may be TRBD1 or TRBD2 (6 bases each). This receptor was identified in a human donor with alopecia areata. The source material was CD8+ T cells sorted from blood, sampled around week 30, from a patient treated with tofacitinib. CDR3 in DNA: TGTGCCAGCTTAGCGGACAGAAGACCCTACGAGCAGTACTTC. It yields the protein CASLADRRPYEQYF.